This is a list of T cell receptor beta chains from one sample in a study of T cell clones after liver transplantation. Sequencing used immunoSEQ multiplex PCR; TCRdb keeps in-frame clones, though not all of them. In the table there are roughly 100,000 clones, 82% of which are singletons. The sequences come from CD4+ T cells from blood, collected before liver transplant. The receptors originated from a human donor who received a liver transplant. The CDR3 runs from the conserved cysteine through the conserved F or W.

TRBJ1-1	TRBV29-1	CSAGHTRSEAFF
TRBJ2-7	TRBV6-5	CASSSGGVSEQYF
TRBJ1-5	TRBV28	CASHSNQPQHF
TRBJ1-5	TRBV19	CASRRWEDRGNQPQHF
TRBJ2-3	TRBV13	CASSVKPDTDTQYF
TRBJ1-5	TRBV19	CASRLIRTDVRSNQPQHF
TRBJ2-1	TRBV19	CASSIGTSGRNEQFF
TRBJ1-4	TRBV6-1	CASSERGGATNEKLFF
TRBJ2-7	TRBV28	CASSFSGYEQYF
TRBJ1-1	TRBV2	CASKRWNSVIGNTEAFF
TRBJ1-3	TRBV5-1	CASSPRSGNTIYF
TRBJ2-1	TRBV5-8	CASQGLAGGSSYNEQFF
TRBJ2-3	TRBV5-8	CASSLALRGADTQYF
TRBJ1-4	TRBV7-8	CASSLAIRGKLFF
TRBJ2-1	TRBV7-9	CASSSANEQFF
TRBJ2-5	TRBV7-9	CASSFPPTETQYF
TRBJ2-1	TRBV5-1	CASRSRKNEQFF
TRBJ2-7	TRBV6-1	CASSPQGGGLDEQYF
TRBJ2-5	TRBV23-1	CASSHTKNRQVQETQYF
TRBJ2-7	TRBV10-1	CASSESALGHGEQYF
TRBJ1-5	TRBV2	CASSVGARERQPQHF
TRBJ2-5	TRBV6-5	CASSRAGGAWETQYF
TRBJ2-2	TRBV7-2	CASSLGLAGTGELFF
TRBJ2-1	TRBV15	CATSIRGGLINEQFF
TRBJ2-1	TRBV30	CAWSARARVNEQFF
TRBJ2-1	TRBV2	CASSANRGNEQFF
TRBJ1-2	TRBV18	CASTRQSDSKGGYTF
TRBJ1-2	TRBV2	CASSEARGGASNYGYTF
TRBJ1-1	TRBV19	CASSIGGISEAFF
TRBJ1-2	TRBV5-4	CASSFGQGRNLFYGYTF
TRBJ2-5	TRBV19	CASRTGAGETQYF